These T cell receptor beta chains were read from a single sample in a study of CD8+CD57+ T cells in acquired aplastic anemia. One entry per CDR3 protein results from TCRdb running MiXCR on the reads. The data hold 150,000 to 200,000 distinct CDR3 sequences, with less than 50% observed a single time. Sequenced sample: sorted CD4+, CD8+, or CD8+CD57+ T cells (not recorded which) from PBMCs. Every receptor here comes from a human donor with aplastic anemia. Both conserved end residues are part of each CDR3. D genes are given only for firm matches.

len: 16
d_gene: TRBD2
v_gene: TRBV12-3/TRBV12-4
j_gene: TRBJ2-5
CDR3aa: CASSLIAGGLVETQYF

len: 15
d_gene: .
v_gene: TRBV3-1
j_gene: TRBJ1-3
CDR3aa: CASRQSTGSGNTIYF

len: 17
d_gene: TRBD2
v_gene: TRBV11-2
j_gene: TRBJ2-1
CDR3aa: CASSLDPGLVRDNEQFF

len: 15
d_gene: .
v_gene: TRBV20-1
j_gene: TRBJ2-1
CDR3aa: CSASAAGKGIHEQFF

len: 13
d_gene: .
v_gene: TRBV3-1
j_gene: TRBJ2-7
CDR3aa: CASSQDLFYEQYF

len: 16
d_gene: TRBD1
v_gene: TRBV19
j_gene: TRBJ2-3
CDR3aa: CASRDVGGQGTDTQYF

len: 14
d_gene: .
v_gene: TRBV7-2
j_gene: TRBJ1-2
CDR3aa: CASSLGQEKFGYTF

len: 14
d_gene: .
v_gene: TRBV11-2
j_gene: TRBJ2-6
CDR3aa: CASSSRIPANVLTF

len: 15
d_gene: .
v_gene: TRBV10-3
j_gene: TRBJ2-3
CDR3aa: CAISEPDGTLDTQYF

len: 13
d_gene: .
v_gene: TRBV3-1
j_gene: TRBJ2-2
CDR3aa: CASSSPVGGELFF

len: 14
d_gene: .
v_gene: TRBV7-2
j_gene: TRBJ2-7
CDR3aa: CASSLEQGTYEQYF

len: 16
d_gene: .
v_gene: TRBV9
j_gene: TRBJ2-1
CDR3aa: CASSPPGLEGYNEQFF

len: 14
d_gene: TRBD1
v_gene: TRBV9
j_gene: .
CDR3aa: CASSVGAGGYEQYF

len: 14
d_gene: .
v_gene: TRBV20-1
j_gene: TRBJ2-3
CDR3aa: CSARDSRGEDTQYF

len: 14
d_gene: .
v_gene: TRBV7-3
j_gene: TRBJ2-1
CDR3aa: CASSLAGLRDEQFF

len: 14
d_gene: .
v_gene: TRBV10-3
j_gene: TRBJ2-2
CDR3aa: CAISALDATGELFF

len: 14
d_gene: .
v_gene: TRBV30
j_gene: TRBJ1-5
CDR3aa: CAWSAGFSNQPQRF

len: 15
d_gene: .
v_gene: TRBV3-1
j_gene: TRBJ1-3
CDR3aa: CASSPTSGRRDTIYF

len: 13
d_gene: TRBD2
v_gene: TRBV2
j_gene: TRBJ2-5
CDR3aa: CASSPLGGETQYF

len: 14
d_gene: TRBD2
v_gene: TRBV2
j_gene: TRBJ2-5
CDR3aa: CASHGTSGRQTQYF

len: 15
d_gene: .
v_gene: TRBV6-5
j_gene: TRBJ2-6
CDR3aa: CASSFQGSGANVLTF

len: 14
d_gene: TRBD1
v_gene: TRBV7-7
j_gene: TRBJ2-5
CDR3aa: CASSATGGDGTQYF

len: 18
d_gene: TRBD1
v_gene: TRBV6-1
j_gene: TRBJ1-1
CDR3aa: CASSSPEGQGAVRTEAFF

len: 12
d_gene: TRBD1
v_gene: TRBV29-1
j_gene: TRBJ1-2
CDR3aa: CSAGQGNYGYTF

len: 13
d_gene: .
v_gene: TRBV7-9
j_gene: TRBJ2-7
CDR3aa: CASSSSVSYEQYF

len: 14
d_gene: TRBD1
v_gene: TRBV2
j_gene: TRBJ2-5
CDR3aa: CASSRGRRQETQYF

len: 15
d_gene: TRBD2
v_gene: TRBV10-3
j_gene: TRBJ2-5
CDR3aa: CAISESRGASETQYF

len: 16
d_gene: TRBD2
v_gene: TRBV2
j_gene: TRBJ2-2
CDR3aa: CAGQRGAPANTGELFF

len: 13
d_gene: TRBD1
v_gene: TRBV29-1
j_gene: TRBJ1-1
CDR3aa: CSVKDRVNTEAFF

len: 15
d_gene: .
v_gene: TRBV18
j_gene: TRBJ1-4
CDR3aa: CASSFDGRANEKLFF

len: 15
d_gene: TRBD2
v_gene: TRBV29-1
j_gene: TRBJ2-3
CDR3aa: CSVEGGVAGADTQYF

len: 15
d_gene: .
v_gene: TRBV25-1
j_gene: TRBJ1-6
CDR3aa: CASSTLTQGNSPLHF

len: 14
d_gene: .
v_gene: TRBV25-1
j_gene: TRBJ2-7
CDR3aa: CASSRAEGLRRQYF

len: 14
d_gene: TRBD1
v_gene: TRBV20-1
j_gene: TRBJ1-1
CDR3aa: CSAQDRALNTEAFF

len: 19
d_gene: TRBD1
v_gene: TRBV28
j_gene: TRBJ2-3
CDR3aa: CASSSLAGDRGEITDTQYF

len: 13
d_gene: TRBD1
v_gene: TRBV28
j_gene: TRBJ1-2
CDR3aa: CASSLTGNYGYTF

len: 15
d_gene: .
v_gene: TRBV18
j_gene: TRBJ1-2
CDR3aa: CASSPDIVSQGGYTF

len: 15
d_gene: TRBD2
v_gene: TRBV7-3
j_gene: TRBJ2-3
CDR3aa: CASSLSGGPTDTQYF

len: 13
d_gene: .
v_gene: TRBV2
j_gene: TRBJ1-5
CDR3aa: CASSDLGNQPQHF

len: 13
d_gene: .
v_gene: TRBV7-9
j_gene: TRBJ2-2
CDR3aa: CASSSGGTGELFF

len: 13
d_gene: .
v_gene: TRBV12-3/TRBV12-4
j_gene: TRBJ1-5
CDR3aa: CASTSSSNQPLHF

len: 16
d_gene: .
v_gene: TRBV7-8
j_gene: TRBJ1-1
CDR3aa: CASSLAGAGMNTEAFF

len: 15
d_gene: .
v_gene: TRBV29-1
j_gene: TRBJ2-5
CDR3aa: CSVDFDRAVLETQYF

len: 14
d_gene: .
v_gene: TRBV9
j_gene: TRBJ1-2
CDR3aa: CASSVGQSLYGYTF

len: 15
d_gene: .
v_gene: TRBV27
j_gene: TRBJ1-5
CDR3aa: CASSFSSGVNQPQHF